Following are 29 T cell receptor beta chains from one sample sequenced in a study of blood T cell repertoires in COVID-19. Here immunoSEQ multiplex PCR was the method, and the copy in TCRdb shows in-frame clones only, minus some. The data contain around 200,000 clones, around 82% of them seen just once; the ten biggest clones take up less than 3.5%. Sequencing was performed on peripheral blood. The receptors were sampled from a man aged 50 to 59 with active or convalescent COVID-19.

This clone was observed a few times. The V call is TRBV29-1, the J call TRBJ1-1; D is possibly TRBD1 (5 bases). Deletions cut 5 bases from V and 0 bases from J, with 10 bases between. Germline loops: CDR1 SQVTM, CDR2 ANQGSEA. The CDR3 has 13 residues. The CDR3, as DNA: TGCAGCGTTAGCAGGGAGGTGAACACTGAAGCTTTCTTT. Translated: CSVSREVNTEAFF.

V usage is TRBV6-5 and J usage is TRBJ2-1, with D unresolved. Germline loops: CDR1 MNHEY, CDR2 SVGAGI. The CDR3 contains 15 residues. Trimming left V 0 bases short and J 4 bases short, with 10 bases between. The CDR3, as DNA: TGTGCCAGCAGTTACTCGAAAAGAGGTTACAATGAGCAGTTCTTC. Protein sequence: CASSYSKRGYNEQFF.

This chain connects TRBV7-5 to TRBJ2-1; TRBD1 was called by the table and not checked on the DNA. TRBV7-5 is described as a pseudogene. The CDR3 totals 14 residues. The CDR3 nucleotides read TGTGCCAGAAGCAGTGGACAGCCCTACAATGAGCAGTTCTTC. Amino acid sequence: CARSSGQPYNEQFF.

For the CDR3, the DNA is TGTGCCAGCAGCTTCGTCTCAGCAGATACGCAGTATTTT. It specifies CASSFVSADTQYF. This chain joins TRBV11-2 and TRBJ2-3, with D uncertain. The V end lost 3 bases, the J end lost 4 bases, and 8 bases lay between the germline ends. Per germline, CDR1 SGHAT and CDR2 FQNNGV. CDR3 length: 13 residues.

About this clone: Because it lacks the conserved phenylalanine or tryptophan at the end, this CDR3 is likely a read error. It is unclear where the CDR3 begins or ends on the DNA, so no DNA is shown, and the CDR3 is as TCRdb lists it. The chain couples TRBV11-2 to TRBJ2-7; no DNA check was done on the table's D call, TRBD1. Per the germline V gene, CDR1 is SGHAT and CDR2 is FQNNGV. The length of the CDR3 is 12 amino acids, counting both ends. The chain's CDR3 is CASSRTATGTII.

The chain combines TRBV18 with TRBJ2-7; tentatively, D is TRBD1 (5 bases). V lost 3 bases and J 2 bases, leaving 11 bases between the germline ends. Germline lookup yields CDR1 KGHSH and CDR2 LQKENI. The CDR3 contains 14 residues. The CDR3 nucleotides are TGTGCCAGCTCACCGCAGGGCGGAGCCTACGAGCAGTACTTC. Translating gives CASSPQGGAYEQYF.

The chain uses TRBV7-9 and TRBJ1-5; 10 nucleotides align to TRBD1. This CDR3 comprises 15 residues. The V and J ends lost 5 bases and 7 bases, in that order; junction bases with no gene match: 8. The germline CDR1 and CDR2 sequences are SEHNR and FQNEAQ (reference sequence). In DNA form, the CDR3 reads TGTGCCAGCAGCCAGGGACAGGGGTTAGAACAGCCCCAGCATTTT. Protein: CASSQGQGLEQPQHF.

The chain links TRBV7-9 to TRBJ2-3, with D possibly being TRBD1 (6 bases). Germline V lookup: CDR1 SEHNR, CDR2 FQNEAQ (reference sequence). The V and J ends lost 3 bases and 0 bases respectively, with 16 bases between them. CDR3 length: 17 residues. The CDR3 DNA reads TGTGCCAGCAGCTTCCCTATGACAGGAGATAGCACAGATACGCAGTATTTT. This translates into CASSFPMTGDSTDTQYF.

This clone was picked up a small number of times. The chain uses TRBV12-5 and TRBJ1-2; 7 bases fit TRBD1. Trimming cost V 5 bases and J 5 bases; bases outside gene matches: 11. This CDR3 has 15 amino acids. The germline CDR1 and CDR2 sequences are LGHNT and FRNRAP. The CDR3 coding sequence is TGTGCTAGTGGTGGAGCAGGGGGTTTATTTTATGGCTACACCTTC. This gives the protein CASGGAGGLFYGYTF.

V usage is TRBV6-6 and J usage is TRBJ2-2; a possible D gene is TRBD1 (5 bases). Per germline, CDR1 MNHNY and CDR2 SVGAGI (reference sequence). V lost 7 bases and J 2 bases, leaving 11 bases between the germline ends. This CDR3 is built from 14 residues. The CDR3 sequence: CASKLQENTGELFF. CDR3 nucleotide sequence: TGTGCCAGCAAATTACAGGAAAACACCGGGGAGCTGTTTTTT.

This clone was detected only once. CDR3 DNA sequence: TGCGCCAGCAGCCTGACTGCCGCGAACACTGAAGCTTTCTTT. This translates into CASSLTAANTEAFF. The chain combines TRBV4-3 with TRBJ1-1; D not resolved. Germline CDR1 is LGHNA and CDR2 is YSLEER. This CDR3 is 14 amino acids long. The V and J ends lost 4 bases and 1 base respectively, with 10 bases between them.

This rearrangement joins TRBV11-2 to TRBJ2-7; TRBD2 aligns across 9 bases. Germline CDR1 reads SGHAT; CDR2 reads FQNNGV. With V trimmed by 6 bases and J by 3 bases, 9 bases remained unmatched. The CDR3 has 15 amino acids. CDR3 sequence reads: CASRTLSGRVYEQYF. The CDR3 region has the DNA TGTGCCAGCAGGACCCTTAGCGGGAGAGTCTACGAGCAGTACTTC.

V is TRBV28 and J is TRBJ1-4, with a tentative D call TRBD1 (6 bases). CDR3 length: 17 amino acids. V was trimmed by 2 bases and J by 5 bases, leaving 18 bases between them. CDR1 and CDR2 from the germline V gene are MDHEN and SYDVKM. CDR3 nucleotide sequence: TGTGCCAGCAGTTTAGCCCCGTGGGGGGGGCGAAATGAAAAACTGTTTTTT. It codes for CASSLAPWGGRNEKLFF.

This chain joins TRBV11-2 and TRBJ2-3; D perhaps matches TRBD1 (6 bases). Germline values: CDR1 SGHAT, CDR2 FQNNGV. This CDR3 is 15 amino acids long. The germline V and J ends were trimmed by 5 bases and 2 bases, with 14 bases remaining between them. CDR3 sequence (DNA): TGTGCCAGCAGCGGAGAAGGGGGAAACACAGATACGCAGTATTTT. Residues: CASSGEGGNTDTQYF.

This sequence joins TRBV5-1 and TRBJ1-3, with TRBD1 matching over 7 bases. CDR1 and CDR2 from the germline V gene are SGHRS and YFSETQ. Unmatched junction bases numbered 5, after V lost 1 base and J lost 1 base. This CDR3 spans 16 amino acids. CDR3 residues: CASSLTGDHSGNTIYF. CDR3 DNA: TGCGCCAGCAGCTTGACAGGGGATCATTCTGGAAACACCATATATTTT.

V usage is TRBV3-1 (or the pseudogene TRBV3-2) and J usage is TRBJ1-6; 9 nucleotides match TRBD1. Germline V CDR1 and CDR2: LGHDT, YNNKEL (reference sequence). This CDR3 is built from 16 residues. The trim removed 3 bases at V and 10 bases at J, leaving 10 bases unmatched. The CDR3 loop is CASSHGVGQGWSPLHF. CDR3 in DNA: TGTGCCAGCAGCCATGGGGTGGGACAGGGCTGGTCACCCCTCCACTTT.

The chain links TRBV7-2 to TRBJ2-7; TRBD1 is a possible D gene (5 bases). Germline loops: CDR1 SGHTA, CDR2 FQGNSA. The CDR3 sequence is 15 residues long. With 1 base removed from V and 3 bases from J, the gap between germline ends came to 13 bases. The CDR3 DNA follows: TGTGCCAGCAGCTTAGAGGGGTTGGTGGTCTACGAGCAGTACTTC. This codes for CASSLEGLVVYEQYF.

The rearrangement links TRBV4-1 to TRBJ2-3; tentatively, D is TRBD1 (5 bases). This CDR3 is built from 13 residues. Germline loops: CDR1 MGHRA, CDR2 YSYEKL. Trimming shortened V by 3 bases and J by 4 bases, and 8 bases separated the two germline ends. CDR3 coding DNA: TGCGCCAGCAGCCACAGGGCCCCAGATACGCAGTATTTT. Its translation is CASSHRAPDTQYF.

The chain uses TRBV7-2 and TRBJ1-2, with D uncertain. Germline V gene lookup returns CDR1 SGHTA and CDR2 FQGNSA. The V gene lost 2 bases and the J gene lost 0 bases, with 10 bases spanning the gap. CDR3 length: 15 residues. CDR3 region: CASSLNWAANYGYTF. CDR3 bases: TGTGCCAGCAGCTTAAACTGGGCAGCTAACTATGGCTACACCTTC.

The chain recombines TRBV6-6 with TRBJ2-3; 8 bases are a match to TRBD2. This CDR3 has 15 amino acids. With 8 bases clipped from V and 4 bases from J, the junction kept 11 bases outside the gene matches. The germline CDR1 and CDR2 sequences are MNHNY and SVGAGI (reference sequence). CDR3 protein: CASSAGGGRADTQYF. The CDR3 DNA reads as TGTGCCAGCTCGGCGGGCGGGGGGCGCGCAGATACGCAGTATTTT.

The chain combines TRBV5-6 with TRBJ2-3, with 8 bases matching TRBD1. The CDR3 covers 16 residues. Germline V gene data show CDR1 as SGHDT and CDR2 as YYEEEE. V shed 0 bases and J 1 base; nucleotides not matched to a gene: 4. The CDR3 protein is CASSLARGQGTDTQYF. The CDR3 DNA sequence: TGTGCCAGCAGCTTGGCGAGGGGACAGGGCACAGATACGCAGTATTTT.

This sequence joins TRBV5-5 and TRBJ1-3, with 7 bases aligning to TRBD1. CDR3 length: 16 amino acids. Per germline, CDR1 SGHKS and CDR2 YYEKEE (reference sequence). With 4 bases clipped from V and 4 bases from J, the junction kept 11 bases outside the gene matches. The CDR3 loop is CASSRNRGRSGNTIYF. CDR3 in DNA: TGTGCCAGCAGCCGAAACAGGGGTAGGTCCGGAAACACCATATATTTT.

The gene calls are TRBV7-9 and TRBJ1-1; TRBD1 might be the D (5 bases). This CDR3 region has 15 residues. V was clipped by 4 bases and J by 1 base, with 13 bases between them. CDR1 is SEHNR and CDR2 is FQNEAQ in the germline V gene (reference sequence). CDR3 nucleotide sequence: TGTGCCAGCAGCTGGGGGGGAAGTAGGAACACTGAAGCTTTCTTT. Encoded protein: CASSWGGSRNTEAFF.

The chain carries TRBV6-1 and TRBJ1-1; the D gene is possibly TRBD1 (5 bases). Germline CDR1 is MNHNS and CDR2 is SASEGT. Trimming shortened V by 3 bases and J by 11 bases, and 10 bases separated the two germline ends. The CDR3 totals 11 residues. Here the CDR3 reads CASSDENRAFF. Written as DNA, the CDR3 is TGTGCCAGCAGTGACGAAAACAGGGCTTTCTTT.

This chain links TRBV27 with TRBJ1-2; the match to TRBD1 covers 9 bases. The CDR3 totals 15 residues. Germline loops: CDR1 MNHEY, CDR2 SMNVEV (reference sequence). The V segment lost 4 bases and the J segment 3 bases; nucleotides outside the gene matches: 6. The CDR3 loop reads CASSSPGQGDYGYTF. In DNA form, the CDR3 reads TGTGCCAGCAGTTCACCGGGACAGGGTGACTATGGCTACACCTTC.

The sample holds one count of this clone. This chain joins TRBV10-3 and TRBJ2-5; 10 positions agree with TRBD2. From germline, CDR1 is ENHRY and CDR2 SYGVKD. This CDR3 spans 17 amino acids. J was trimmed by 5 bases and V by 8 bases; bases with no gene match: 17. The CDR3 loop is CAIGQRGGISSLETQYF. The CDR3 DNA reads TGTGCCATCGGCCAGCGGGGGGGCATTAGTTCGCTTGAGACCCAGTACTTC.

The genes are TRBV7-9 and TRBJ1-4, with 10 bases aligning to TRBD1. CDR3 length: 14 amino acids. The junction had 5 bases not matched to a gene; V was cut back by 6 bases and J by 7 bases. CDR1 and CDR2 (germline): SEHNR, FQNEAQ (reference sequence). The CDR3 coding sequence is TGTGCCAGCAGGAGGACAGGGGGTGTTGAAAAACTGTTTTTT. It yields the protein CASRRTGGVEKLFF.

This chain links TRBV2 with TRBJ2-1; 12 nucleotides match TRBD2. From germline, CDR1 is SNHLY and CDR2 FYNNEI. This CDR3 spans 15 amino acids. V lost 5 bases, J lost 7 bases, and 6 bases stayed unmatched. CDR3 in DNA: TGTGCCAGCAGTCACGGACTAGCGGGACCGAATGAGCAGTTCTTC. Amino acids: CASSHGLAGPNEQFF. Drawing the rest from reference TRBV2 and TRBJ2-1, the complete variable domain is EPEVTQTPSHQVTQMGQEVILRCVPISNHLYFYWYRQILGQKVEFLVSFYNNEISEKSEIFDDQFSVERPDGSNFTLKIRSTKLEDSAMYFCASSHGLAGPNEQFFGPGTRLTVL.

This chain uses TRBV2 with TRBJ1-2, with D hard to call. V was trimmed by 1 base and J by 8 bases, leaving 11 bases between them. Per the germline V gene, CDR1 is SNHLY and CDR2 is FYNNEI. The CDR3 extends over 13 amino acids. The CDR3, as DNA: TGTGCCAGCAGTGAAGGGCTCAGCGGCGGCTACACCTTC. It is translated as CASSEGLSGGYTF.